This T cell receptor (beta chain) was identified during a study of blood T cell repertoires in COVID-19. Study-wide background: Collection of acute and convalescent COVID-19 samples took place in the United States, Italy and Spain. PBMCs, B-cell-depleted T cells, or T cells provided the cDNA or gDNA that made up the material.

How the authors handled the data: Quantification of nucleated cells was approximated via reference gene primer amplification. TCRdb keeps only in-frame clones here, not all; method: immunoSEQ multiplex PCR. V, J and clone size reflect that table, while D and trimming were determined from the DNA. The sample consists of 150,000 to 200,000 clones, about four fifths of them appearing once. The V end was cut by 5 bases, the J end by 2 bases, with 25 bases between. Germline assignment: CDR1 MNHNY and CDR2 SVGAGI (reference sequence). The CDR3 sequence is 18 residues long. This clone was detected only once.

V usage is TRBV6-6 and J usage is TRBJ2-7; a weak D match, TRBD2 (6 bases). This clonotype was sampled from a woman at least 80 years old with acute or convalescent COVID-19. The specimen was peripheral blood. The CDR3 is CASSQTTPAGAQTYEQYF. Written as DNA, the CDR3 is TGTGCCAGCAGTCAAACCACCCCAGCGGGTGCTCAGACCTACGAGCAGTACTTC.